These 17 T cell receptor beta chains were all obtained from the same sample, sequenced in a study of T cells in Graves' hyperthyroidism and ophthalmopathy. Authors of the study amplified TCR beta CDR3 regions from RNA transcripts. RT-PCR in the first round (using the HTBI primer set) targeted the TCR CDR3. TCRdb recomputed calls from the multiplex PCR reads with MiXCR, one row per CDR3 protein. The data show 500,000 to 650,000 distinct CDR3 sequences, just under 20% seen once. Sequenced: blood. The receptors were sampled from a man in his forties or fifties with Graves' ophthalmopathy.

This clonotype was seen a few times. The rearrangement joins TRBV30 to TRBJ2-3, with 12 bases fitting TRBD2. CDR1 is GTSNPN and CDR2 is SVGIG in the germline V gene (reference sequence). The CDR3 runs 17 residues. The ends lost 0 bases at V and 2 bases at J; junction bases unmatched: 6. The CDR3 spells CAWSVLLAGGITDTQYF. The DNA of the CDR3 is TGTGCCTGGAGTGTACTACTAGCGGGGGGCATCACAGATACGCAGTATTTT. The whole variable domain, remainder taken from reference TRBV30 and TRBJ2-3, is SQTIHQWPATLVQPVGSPLSLECTVEGTSNPNLYWYRQAAGRGLQLLFYSVGIGQISSEVPQNLSASRPQDRQFILSSKKLLLSDSGFYLCAWSVLLAGGITDTQYFGPGTRLTVL.

This clonotype was recorded at least ten times. Its ends do not fully match the called genes, so a read error is possible. The CDR3 bases are TGTGCCAGCAGCTCCACCGGGACTAGCGGGGGGCGCAGTGATTTT. Translated: CASSSTGTSGGRSDF. The J gene is TRBJ2-3, the V gene TRBV11-2; 15 nucleotides match TRBD2. The CDR3 runs to 15 residues. Germline CDR1 is SGHAT and CDR2 is FQNNGV.

This clonotype was recorded at least ten times. The chain carries TRBV30 and TRBJ1-2; D is perhaps TRBD1 (5 bases). The CDR3 runs to 13 residues. Germline CDR1 reads GTSNPN; CDR2 reads SVGIG (reference sequence). V was shortened by 8 bases and J by 7 bases, with 20 bases between the two germline ends. In nucleotides, the CDR3 is TGTGCCCTCGGGGGGGGAGGGAGCGCTGGCTACACCTTC. Amino acid sequence: CALGGGGSAGYTF.

This clonotype has only a few counts. This CDR3 is CASSIGGQGNNQPQHF. CDR3 DNA: TGTGCCAGTAGTATAGGGGGACAGGGAAACAATCAGCCCCAGCATTTT. The rearrangement joins TRBV19 to TRBJ1-5; 9 bases align to TRBD1. The V gene end was trimmed by 1 base and the J gene end by 3 bases; junction bases not matched to a gene: 4. This CDR3 is 16 amino acids long. The germline gives CDR1 LNHDA, CDR2 SQIVND (reference sequence).

The table lists this clonotype with a few counts. The chain links TRBV20-1 to TRBJ2-7; the D gene is possibly TRBD2 (7 bases). Germline values: CDR1 DFQATT, CDR2 SNEGSKA (reference sequence). The V gene lost 5 bases and the J gene lost 2 bases, with 16 bases spanning the gap. The CDR3 consists of 14 residues. The CDR3 sequence is CSAEGGGATYEQYF. The CDR3 DNA follows: TGCAGTGCTGAGGGGGGGGGGGCGACCTACGAGCAGTACTTC.

This clonotype was seen ten or more times. This chain links TRBV3-1 with TRBJ2-1; the D gene is possibly TRBD2 (5 bases). The CDR3 is 14 amino acids. V was shortened by 4 bases and J by 5 bases, with 12 bases between the two germline ends. From germline, CDR1 is LGHDT and CDR2 YNNKEL (reference sequence). CDR3 coding DNA: TGTGCCAGCAGCCTAGTGGTGGGAGACAATGAGCAGTTCTTC. Amino acid sequence: CASSLVVGDNEQFF.

The chain carries TRBV5-5 and TRBJ2-7, with 14 bases matching TRBD2. CDR1 is SGHKS, CDR2 YYEKEE, per germline (reference sequence). The CDR3 totals 17 residues. Losses at the gene ends were 3 bases for V and 1 base for J; bases not matched to a gene: 6. The chain's CDR3 is CASSWGTSGRGSYEQYF. Written as DNA, the CDR3 is TGTGCCAGCAGCTGGGGGACTAGCGGGAGAGGGTCCTACGAGCAGTACTTC.

V and J are TRBV7-9 and TRBJ1-4; D remains ambiguous. The CDR3 has 13 residues. Trimming cost V 5 bases and J 7 bases, with 11 bases left between them. Germline CDR1 and CDR2: SEHNR and FQNEAQ (reference sequence). In DNA, the CDR3 is TGTGCCAGCAGCCCTGCTTGGGGTGAAAAACTGTTTTTT. This sequence encodes CASSPAWGEKLFF.

Here the CDR3 reads CASSLYGTGVSPLHF. The CDR3 nucleotides are TGTGCCAGCAGTTTATATGGGACAGGGGTCTCACCCCTCCACTTT. This chain joins TRBV27 and TRBJ1-6; 10 nucleotides agree with TRBD1. There are 15 residues in the CDR3. CDR1 and CDR2 (germline): MNHEY, SMNVEV (reference sequence). Trimming cost V 1 base and J 10 bases; bases outside gene matches: 4.

This clonotype was picked up a small number of times. The rearrangement uses TRBV13 and TRBJ2-2; 8 bases align to TRBD2. The junction had 3 bases not matched to a gene; V was cut back by 5 bases and J by 7 bases. In germline, CDR1 is PRHDT, CDR2 FYEKMQ (reference sequence). This CDR3 contains 13 residues. CDR3 protein: CASSRAGDGELFF. CDR3 bases: TGTGCCAGCAGCCGAGCGGGGGACGGGGAGCTGTTTTTT.

This rearrangement joins TRBV20-1 to TRBJ1-5, with 7 bases fitting TRBD1. The V segment lost 3 bases and the J segment 4 bases; nucleotides outside the gene matches: 9. In germline, CDR1 is DFQATT, CDR2 SNEGSKA (reference sequence). The CDR3 sequence is 15 residues long. Here the CDR3 reads CSASQGTVGNQPQHF. The CDR3 DNA sequence: TGCAGTGCTAGTCAAGGGACAGTTGGTAATCAGCCCCAGCATTTT.

The DNA for the CDR3 is TGTGCCAGCAGGCGTAGACAGTACACCGGGGAGCTGTTTTTT. Translating it yields CASRRRQYTGELFF. V gene TRBV6-1 combines with J gene TRBJ2-2, with D possibly being TRBD1 (5 bases). Germline CDR1 MNHNS, CDR2 SASEGT. Trimming cost V 6 bases and J 3 bases, with 11 bases left between them. CDR3 length: 14 residues.

This clonotype was picked up a small number of times. V is TRBV15 and J is TRBJ2-3, with D perhaps TRBD1 or TRBD2 (5 bases each). The CDR3 sequence is 16 residues long. Trimming stripped 1 base from V and 2 bases from J, with 13 bases between. Germline CDR1 and CDR2: LNHNV and YYDKDF (reference sequence). The CDR3 DNA reads TGTGCCACCAGCAGAGTGGGACCTGGGACCACAGATACGCAGTATTTT. Translating gives CATSRVGPGTTDTQYF.

The sample holds many counts of this clonotype. The chain recombines TRBV2 with TRBJ1-4, with D possibly TRBD1 on 5 matching bases. This CDR3 spans 14 amino acids. The germline V gene encodes CDR1 SNHLY and CDR2 FYNNEI. V shed 7 bases and J shed 2 bases, with 11 bases lying between them. CDR3 sequence (DNA): TGTGCCAGCACTAAGGCAGGGACTAATGAAAAACTGTTTTTT. Translated: CASTKAGTNEKLFF.

This clonotype appeared a few times. The chain joins TRBV5-5 to TRBJ2-3, with 10 bases identical to TRBD2. Trimming took 0 bases from V and 4 from J; bases not matched to a gene: 5. The CDR3 has 16 residues. Looked up from germline, CDR1 is SGHKS and CDR2 is YYEKEE (reference sequence). CDR3 protein: CASSLAVLAGSDTQYF. CDR3 bases: TGTGCCAGCAGCTTGGCCGTACTAGCGGGGTCAGATACGCAGTATTTT.

This clonotype was recorded a few times. V gene TRBV12-3 or TRBV12-4 combines with J gene TRBJ2-4; D is unresolved. V was shortened by 1 base and J by 7 bases, with 11 bases between the two germline ends. The CDR3 loop spans 14 amino acids. The CDR3 loop is CASSLEDVVNIQYF. The DNA of the CDR3 is TGTGCCAGCAGTTTAGAAGACGTCGTCAACATTCAGTACTTC.

This rearrangement joins TRBV6-2 or TRBV6-3 to TRBJ2-1; 7 bases line up with TRBD2. Germline V gene data show CDR1 as MNHEY and CDR2 as SVGEGT. The CDR3 is made up of 15 amino acids. Trimming at V came to 7 bases and at J to 5 bases, leaving 11 bases not matched to a gene. The CDR3 loop reads CASTSAGARDNEQFF. CDR3 DNA sequence: TGTGCCAGCACGTCGGCGGGAGCCCGAGACAATGAGCAGTTCTTC.